A selection of T cell receptor beta chains follows, all from one sample in a study of OX40 agonist ivuxolimab in advanced cancers. Using immunoSEQ multiplex PCR, the repertoire was profiled, and TCRdb retains in-frame clones only, with some absent. The data contain approximately 89,000 clones, around 87% of them singletons. Material: CD4+ or CD8+ T cells sorted from blood, obtained in a trial of the OX40 agonist ivuxolimab. The source of these receptors is an adult with an advanced solid tumor such as melanoma, head and neck, liver or kidney cancer. The CDR3 runs from the conserved cysteine through the conserved F or W. Each record gives: D gene, V gene, clone size, J gene, CDR3 protein, CDR3 DNA. A D gene is named only where the DNA matches it firmly. Not all rows give a size; the values are once, few, many and, for expanded clones, a class.

-	TRBV29-1	few	TRBJ2-2	CSALAPNTGELFF	TGCAGCGCCCTAGCTCCGAACACCGGGGAGCTGTTTTTT
TRBD2	TRBV7-8	-	TRBJ2-5	CASSLASGGLGETQYF	TGTGCCAGCAGCTTAGCTAGCGGGGGGCTGGGGGAGACCCAGTACTTC
TRBD1	TRBV10-2	-	TRBJ2-5	CASSDRTGETQYF	TGCGCCAGCAGTGATCGGACAGGGGAGACCCAGTACTTC
-	TRBV6-6	once	TRBJ1-1	CASRSTAYTEAFF	TGTGCCAGCAGATCGACAGCTTACACTGAAGCTTTCTTT
TRBD1	TRBV19	-	TRBJ2-2	CASSTRTGGEISPGELFF	TGTGCCAGTAGTACACGGACAGGGGGGGAGATAAGTCCCGGGGAGCTGTTTTTT
TRBD1	TRBV6-5	-	TRBJ1-6	CASRDRESYNSPLHF	TGTGCCAGCAGAGACAGGGAATCCTATAATTCACCCCTCCACTTT
TRBD1	TRBV12-5	-	TRBJ1-6	CASGGQGVFSPLHF	TGTGCTAGTGGAGGACAGGGTGTATTTTCACCCCTCCACTTT
TRBD1	TRBV5-1	-	TRBJ2-3	CASSGVWTGNADTQYF	TGCGCCAGCAGTGGCGTATGGACAGGGAACGCAGATACGCAGTATTTT
-	TRBV7-6	-	TRBJ2-2	CASSLAEGTGELFF	TGTGCCAGCAGCTTAGCGGAAGGGACCGGGGAGCTGTTTTTT
TRBD1	TRBV5-6	-	TRBJ2-5	CASSSIGRSGQGLETQYF	TGTGCCAGCAGCTCTATTGGCCGATCGGGACAGGGTTTAGAGACCCAGTACTTC
TRBD2	TRBV19	few	TRBJ2-2	CATWTSGGGITGELFF	TGTGCCACCTGGACTAGCGGGGGAGGGATCACCGGGGAGCTGTTTTTT
TRBD2	TRBV6-5	-	TRBJ2-7	CASSYSAGGASYEQYF	TGTGCCAGCAGTTACTCCGCGGGGGGCGCCTCCTACGAGCAGTACTTC